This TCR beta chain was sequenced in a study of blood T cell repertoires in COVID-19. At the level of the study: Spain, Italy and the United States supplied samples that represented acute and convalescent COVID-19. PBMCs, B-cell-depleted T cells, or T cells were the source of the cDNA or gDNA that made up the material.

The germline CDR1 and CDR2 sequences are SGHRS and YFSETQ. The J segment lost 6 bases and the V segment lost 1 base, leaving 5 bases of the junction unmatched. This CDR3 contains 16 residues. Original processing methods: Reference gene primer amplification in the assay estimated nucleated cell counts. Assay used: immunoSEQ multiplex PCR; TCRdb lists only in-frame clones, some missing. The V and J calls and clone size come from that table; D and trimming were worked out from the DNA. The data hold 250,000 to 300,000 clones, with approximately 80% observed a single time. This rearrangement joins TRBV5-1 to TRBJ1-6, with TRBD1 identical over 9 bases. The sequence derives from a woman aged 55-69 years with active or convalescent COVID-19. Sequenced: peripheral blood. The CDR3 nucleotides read TGCGCCAGCAGCTTGCAGGGACAGGGTGGTAATTCACCCCTCCACTTT. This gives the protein CASSLQGQGGNSPLHF.